The T cell receptor beta chain described here comes from a study of blood T cell repertoires in COVID-19. Study summary: Nucleic acid was either cDNA or gDNA, and it came from T cells, B-cell-depleted T cells, or PBMCs.

CDR1 and CDR2 from the germline V gene are LGHDT and YNNKEL (reference sequence). The CDR3 has 13 residues. Trimming cost V 7 bases and J 8 bases; bases outside gene matches: 6. The authors' processing: Scientists estimated how many nucleated cells there were by amplifying reference gene primers. Method: immunoSEQ multiplex PCR; TCRdb's copy keeps in-frame clones and lacks some. From that table come the V and J calls and clone size; the DNA was used to work out D and trimming. The table includes some 240,000 clones, about nine tenths detected once. This receptor was taken from a man in his sixties who had recovered from COVID-19. Specimen: peripheral blood. The chain links TRBV3-1 (or the pseudogene TRBV3-2) to TRBJ1-2, with 11 positions matching TRBD1. The DNA for the CDR3 is TGTGCCAGCACGCGGACAGGGGGCTTAGGCTACACCTTC. Protein sequence: CASTRTGGLGYTF.